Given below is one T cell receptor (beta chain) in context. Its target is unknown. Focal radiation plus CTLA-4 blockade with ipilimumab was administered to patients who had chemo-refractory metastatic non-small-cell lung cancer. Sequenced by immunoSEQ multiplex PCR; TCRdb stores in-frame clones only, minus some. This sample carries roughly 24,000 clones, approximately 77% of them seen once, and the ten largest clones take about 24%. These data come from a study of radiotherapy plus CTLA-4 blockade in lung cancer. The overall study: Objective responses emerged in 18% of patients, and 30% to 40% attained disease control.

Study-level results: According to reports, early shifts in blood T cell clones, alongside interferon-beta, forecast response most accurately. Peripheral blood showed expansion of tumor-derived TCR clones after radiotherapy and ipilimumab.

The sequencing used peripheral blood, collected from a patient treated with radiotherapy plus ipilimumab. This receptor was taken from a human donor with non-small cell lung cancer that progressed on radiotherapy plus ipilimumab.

The CDR3 DNA sequence: TGTGCCAGCAGTGGGCAGGGCTATGGCTACACCTTC. Encoded protein: CASSGQGYGYTF. The chain employs TRBV25-1 and TRBJ1-2; TRBD1 is a possible D gene (5 bases). Trimming removed 4 bases from V and 4 bases from J, with 7 bases in between. The CDR3 sequence is 12 residues long. Germline CDR1 and CDR2: MGHDK and SYGVNS.